The sequence of this T cell receptor beta chain was determined in a study of blood T cell repertoires in COVID-19. Profiling relied on immunoSEQ multiplex PCR, and the TCRdb table lists in-frame clones only, not all of them. The sample contains around 250,000 clones, roughly nine tenths of which appear only once. In germline, CDR1 is MNHEY, CDR2 SVGAGI. The CDR3 runs to 14 residues. Trimming removed 7 bases from V and 6 bases from J, with 15 bases in between. This TCR was recovered from an older woman who had recovered from COVID-19. V usage is TRBV6-5 and J usage is TRBJ2-2; the D is unclear. The sequencing sample was made of peripheral blood. CDR3 residues: CASTLRRPAGELFF. CDR3 DNA: TGTGCCAGCACCCTTCGGAGACCGGCCGGGGAGCTGTTTTTT.